A single sample is the source of the 2 T cell receptor beta chains below, sequenced in a study of T-cell memory formation after mild COVID-19. TCRdb itself ran the 5' RACE reads through MiXCR, one entry per CDR3 protein. Among roughly 370,000 distinct CDR3 sequences listed, approximately 15% were seen once. Sequencing used PBMCs or a T cell subset sorted from them (not recorded which). All receptors come from a man younger than 35 who had mild COVID-19 (a few samples of this study predate the infection). Cell type and time point are not known.

The gene calls are TRBV20-1 and TRBJ2-2; 11 positions match TRBD2. CDR1 and CDR2 (germline): DFQATT, SNEGSKA (reference sequence). J lost 3 bases, V lost 4 bases, and 10 bases had no gene match. The CDR3 is 17 residues long. The CDR3 here is CSAINPRLAGYTGELFF. In nucleotides, the CDR3 is TGCAGTGCTATCAACCCCCGACTAGCGGGGTACACCGGGGAGCTGTTTTTT.

The rearrangement joins TRBV7-9 to TRBJ2-7; D gene uncertain. This CDR3 contains 13 residues. V lost 9 bases and J 4 bases, leaving 16 bases between the germline ends. Germline CDR1 reads SEHNR; CDR2 reads FQNEAQ (reference sequence). The CDR3: CASMSNRIYEQYF. The CDR3 DNA reads as TGTGCCAGTATGTCGAACAGAATATACGAGCAGTACTTC. Supplemented by reference TRBV7-9 and TRBJ2-7, the full variable domain reads DTGVSQNPRHKITKRGQNVTFRCDPISEHNRLYWYRQTLGQGPEFLTYFQNEAQLEKSRLLSDRFSAERPKGSFSTLEIQRTEQGDSAMYLCASMSNRIYEQYFGPGTRLTVT.